This T cell receptor beta chain originates from a study of shared clonotypes between healthy human individuals. Per the germline V gene, CDR1 is KGHSH and CDR2 is LQKENI. This CDR3 has 16 residues. V trimming: 0 bases; J trimming: 4 bases; junction bases outside the gene matches: 6. The data were produced by immunoSEQ multiplex PCR, yet TCRdb's version contains in-frame clones alone and is incomplete. The repertoire holds approximately 500,000 clones, with roughly 80% as singletons. The chain employs TRBV18 and TRBJ2-7, with 10 bases that match TRBD2. This TCR derives from a woman between 40 and 50 years old in good health. Some clones in this sample may be carry-over from other donors' samples. Material: PBMCs. The CDR3 region is CASSPPNLAGVYEQYF. The CDR3 bases are TGTGCCAGCTCACCACCGAATCTAGCGGGAGTGTACGAGCAGTACTTC.